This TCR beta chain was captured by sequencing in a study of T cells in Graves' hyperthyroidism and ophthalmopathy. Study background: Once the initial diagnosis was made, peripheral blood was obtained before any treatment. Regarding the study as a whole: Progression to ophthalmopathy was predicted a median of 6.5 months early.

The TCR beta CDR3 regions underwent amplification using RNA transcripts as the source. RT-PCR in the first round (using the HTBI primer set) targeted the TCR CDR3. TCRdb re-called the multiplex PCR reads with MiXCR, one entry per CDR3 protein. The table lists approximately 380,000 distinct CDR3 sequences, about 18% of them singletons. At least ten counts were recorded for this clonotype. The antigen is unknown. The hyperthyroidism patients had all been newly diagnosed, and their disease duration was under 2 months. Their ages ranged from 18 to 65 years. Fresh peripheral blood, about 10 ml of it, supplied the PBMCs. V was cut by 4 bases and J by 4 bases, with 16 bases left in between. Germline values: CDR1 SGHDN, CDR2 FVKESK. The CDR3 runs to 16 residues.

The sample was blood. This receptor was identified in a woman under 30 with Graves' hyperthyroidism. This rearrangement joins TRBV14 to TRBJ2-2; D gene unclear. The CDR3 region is CASSLSRALFTGELFF. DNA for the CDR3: TGTGCCAGCAGCCTTTCTCGGGCCCTATTCACCGGGGAGCTGTTTTTT.